This TCR beta chain was sequenced for a study of shared clonotypes between healthy human individuals. As for the study in general: A donor's plate count was three for CD4 naive and three for CD4 memory; CD8 naive had two and CD8 memory one.

Division of CD4+ cells produced a CD45RA+ naive subset and a CD45RA-negative memory subset. This clone was recorded a few times. Its antigen is still unknown. Some clones are missing from TCRdb's copy, which holds only in-frame ones; the method was immunoSEQ multiplex PCR. The sample lists over 2 million clones; roughly 90% were seen once. The study, taken as a whole, reports: Clonotypes which were not shared had lower generation probabilities than clonotypes that all four donors shared.

The V end was cut by 0 bases, the J end by 4 bases, with 13 bases between. CDR3 length equals 15 residues. Germline values: CDR1 SGHRS, CDR2 YFSETQ. The material sequenced was naive CD4+ T cells from PBMCs. Subset: CD45RA+ positively selected. The receptor was isolated from a man in his late teens or twenties in good health. Some clones in this sample may be carry-over from other donors' samples. The chain links TRBV5-1 to TRBJ1-1; D gene uncertain. In DNA, the CDR3 is TGCGCCAGCAGCTTGGTTTTAATGGCGAGCACTGAAGCTTTCTTT. The encoded protein is CASSLVLMASTEAFF.